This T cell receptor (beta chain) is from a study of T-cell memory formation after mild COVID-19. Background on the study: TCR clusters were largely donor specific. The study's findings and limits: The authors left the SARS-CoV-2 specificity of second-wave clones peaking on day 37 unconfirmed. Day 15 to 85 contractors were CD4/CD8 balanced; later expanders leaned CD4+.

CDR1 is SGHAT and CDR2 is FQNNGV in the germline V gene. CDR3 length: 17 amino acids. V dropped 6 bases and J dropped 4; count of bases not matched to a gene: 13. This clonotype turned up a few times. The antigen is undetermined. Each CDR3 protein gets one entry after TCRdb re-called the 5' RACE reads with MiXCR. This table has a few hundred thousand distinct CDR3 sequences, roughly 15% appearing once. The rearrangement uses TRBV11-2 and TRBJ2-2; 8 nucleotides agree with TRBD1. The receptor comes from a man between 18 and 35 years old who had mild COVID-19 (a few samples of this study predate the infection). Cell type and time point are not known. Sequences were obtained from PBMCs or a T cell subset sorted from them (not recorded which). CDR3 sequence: CASRTLKGQGFTGELFF. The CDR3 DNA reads TGTGCCAGCAGGACACTAAAAGGACAGGGTTTCACCGGGGAGCTGTTTTTT.